This TCR beta chain was recovered during a study of technical replicates of blood from several donors. Libraries were prepared by immunoSEQ multiplex PCR; TCRdb keeps only in-frame clonotypes and omits some of them. The sample consists of 55,000 to 80,000 clones, 92% of them appearing once. This CDR3 has 12 residues. V was pared by 6 bases and J by 6 bases, with 12 bases between. Per germline, CDR1 MDHEN and CDR2 SYDVKM. Sequenced material: T cells isolated from PBMCs. The rearrangement joins TRBV28 to TRBJ2-7, with D maybe TRBD2 (5 bases). The sequence was collected from a human donor in good health. Here the CDR3 DNA reads TGTGCCAGCAGACCCCACAGCGGCGAGCAGTACTTC. Amino acid sequence: CASRPHSGEQYF. Filled out from reference TRBV28 and TRBJ2-7, the complete variable domain reads DVKVTQSSRYLVKRTGEKVFLECVQDMDHENMFWYRQDPGLGLRLIYFSYDVKMKEKGDIPEGYSVSREKKERFSLILESASTNQTSMYLCASRPHSGEQYFGPGTRLTVT.